This T cell receptor beta chain was recovered during a study of shared clonotypes between healthy human individuals. Overall study context: Three plates each covered CD4 naive and memory; CD8 naive two, CD8 memory one.

V lost 10 bases and J 0 bases, leaving 7 bases between the germline ends. This CDR3 contains 12 residues. Germline CDR1 is SNHLY and CDR2 is FYNNEI. CD8 cells classed as naive were CD45RO-negative and positively selected for CCR7, excluding terminally differentiated effector memory CD45RA+ cells. Study-level points and caveats: Represented diversity, genetic and exposure-history alike, was limited by few donors.

Source study methods: Filtering differed since immunoSEQ provided only junctions, with no quality scores. The method was immunoSEQ multiplex PCR; TCRdb's version includes in-frame clones alone and lacks a portion of them. The D gene and trimming were derived from the DNA, and the V and J assignments and clone size from that table. The sample contains roughly 2,000,000 clones, approximately 95% of which appear only once. With respect to this clone: Its target is unknown.

What was sequenced was naive CD8+ T cells sorted from blood. This sequence joins TRBV2 and TRBJ1-3, with unresolved D. The TCR comes from a young man in good health. The CDR3 here is CAILSSGNTIYF. CDR3 DNA: TGTGCCATATTAAGCTCTGGAAACACCATATATTTT.